A selection of T cell receptor beta chains follows, all from one sample in a study of blood T cell repertoires in COVID-19. Assay used: immunoSEQ multiplex PCR; TCRdb lists only in-frame clones, some missing. The sample lists some 250,000 clones, approximately 80% occurring once. The sequenced sample consisted of peripheral blood. The receptors shown here come from a woman aged 80 or over with COVID-19, enrolled during active disease. CDR3s include the opening cysteine and the closing phenylalanine or tryptophan. Each record gives: V gene, J gene, D gene, clone size, CDR3 protein, CDR3 DNA. A D gene is named only where the DNA matches it firmly. Size is omitted from some rows. Given values are once, few, many or a class for expanded clones.

V gene: TRBV19; J gene: TRBJ1-1; D gene: -; clone size: -; CDR3 protein: CASRTGFYTEAFF; CDR3 DNA: TGTGCCAGTAGAACCGGGTTCTACACTGAAGCTTTCTTT
V gene: TRBV2; J gene: TRBJ1-6; D gene: -; clone size: -; CDR3 protein: CASSQGYYNSPLHF; CDR3 DNA: TGTGCCAGCAGTCAGGGATACTATAATTCACCCCTCCACTTT
V gene: TRBV9; J gene: TRBJ2-1; D gene: TRBD1; clone size: once; CDR3 protein: CASSVTGEYYNEQFF; CDR3 DNA: TGTGCCAGCAGCGTGACAGGGGAATACTACAATGAGCAGTTCTTC
V gene: TRBV7-9; J gene: TRBJ1-5; D gene: TRBD1; clone size: -; CDR3 protein: CASSRQGQQPQHF; CDR3 DNA: TGTGCCAGCAGCCGACAGGGTCAACAGCCCCAGCATTTT
V gene: TRBV27; J gene: TRBJ2-2; D gene: TRBD1; clone size: few; CDR3 protein: CASTSRLQGAGGELFF; CDR3 DNA: TGTGCCAGCACCTCACGACTACAGGGGGCCGGCGGGGAGCTGTTTTTT
V gene: TRBV24-1; J gene: TRBJ2-6; D gene: -; clone size: -; CDR3 protein: CATSPYISSGANVLTF; CDR3 DNA: TGTGCCACCAGTCCGTATATTAGCTCTGGGGCCAACGTCCTGACTTTC
V gene: TRBV19; J gene: TRBJ2-3; D gene: TRBD2; clone size: -; CDR3 protein: CASSPLSGSRNTQYF; CDR3 DNA: TGTGCCAGTAGTCCCCTGAGCGGGAGTCGAAATACGCAGTATTTT
V gene: TRBV6-5; J gene: TRBJ1-2; D gene: -; clone size: -; CDR3 protein: CASSPEGRLYGYTF; CDR3 DNA: TGTGCCAGCAGCCCGGAGGGACGGCTCTATGGCTACACCTTC
V gene: TRBV4-3; J gene: TRBJ2-6; D gene: -; clone size: many; CDR3 protein: CASSREFSGANVLTF; CDR3 DNA: TGCGCCAGCAGCCGGGAGTTCTCTGGGGCCAACGTCCTGACTTTC
V gene: TRBV7-2; J gene: TRBJ2-3; D gene: TRBD2; clone size: -; CDR3 protein: CASSLAGRGSTDTQYF; CDR3 DNA: TGTGCCAGCAGCTTAGCCGGGAGGGGGTCTACTGATACGCAGTATTTT
V gene: TRBV15; J gene: TRBJ2-2; D gene: -; clone size: -; CDR3 protein: CATGTFNTGELFF; CDR3 DNA: TGTGCCACCGGGACTTTTAACACCGGGGAGCTGTTTTTT
V gene: TRBV2; J gene: TRBJ1-1; D gene: TRBD1; clone size: once; CDR3 protein: CASSARTGAMNTEAFF; CDR3 DNA: TGTGCCAGCAGTGCTAGGACAGGCGCTATGAACACTGAAGCTTTCTTT
V gene: TRBV3-1/TRBV3-2; J gene: TRBJ1-2; D gene: -; clone size: -; CDR3 protein: CASSQDFRGIAGYTF; CDR3 DNA: TGTGCCAGCAGCCAAGATTTTCGGGGTATCGCTGGCTACACCTTC
V gene: TRBV18; J gene: TRBJ2-2; D gene: TRBD2; clone size: -; CDR3 protein: CASSPLGSGGSGELFF; CDR3 DNA: TGTGCCAGCTCACCACTCGGTTCGGGGGGATCCGGGGAGCTGTTTTTT
V gene: TRBV5-1; J gene: TRBJ2-7; D gene: -; clone size: -; CDR3 protein: CASSLGTVAYEQYF; CDR3 DNA: TGCGCCAGCAGCTTGGGCACGGTAGCCTACGAGCAGTACTTC
V gene: TRBV7-2; J gene: TRBJ1-2; D gene: -; clone size: -; CDR3 protein: CASSLNQGRRGGYTF; CDR3 DNA: TGTGCCAGCAGCTTAAATCAGGGGAGAAGGGGTGGCTACACCTTC
V gene: TRBV29-1; J gene: TRBJ1-1; D gene: -; clone size: once; CDR3 protein: CSSVNSFEAFF; CDR3 DNA: TGCAGCTCTGTGAACAGCTTCGAAGCTTTCTTT
V gene: TRBV2; J gene: TRBJ2-1; D gene: TRBD2; clone size: -; CDR3 protein: CASSSGTSGMDEQFF; CDR3 DNA: TGTGCCAGCAGTTCCGGGACTAGCGGGATGGATGAGCAGTTCTTC
V gene: TRBV11-2; J gene: TRBJ2-7; D gene: -; clone size: few; CDR3 protein: CASSAGGEQYF; CDR3 DNA: TGTGCCAGCAGCGCCGGAGGGGAGCAGTACTTC
V gene: TRBV18; J gene: TRBJ2-5; D gene: TRBD1; clone size: -; CDR3 protein: CASSLVQGQETQYF; CDR3 DNA: TGTGCCAGCTCACTTGTACAGGGGCAAGAGACCCAGTACTTC
V gene: TRBV29-1; J gene: TRBJ2-7; D gene: -; clone size: many; CDR3 protein: CSVEDRGFGAYEQYF; CDR3 DNA: TGCAGCGTTGAAGATAGAGGTTTCGGCGCCTACGAGCAGTACTTC
V gene: TRBV27; J gene: TRBJ1-4; D gene: -; clone size: once; CDR3 protein: CASSSSNAEKLFF; CDR3 DNA: TGTGCCAGCAGCTCGAGCAACGCTGAAAAACTGTTTTTT
V gene: TRBV18; J gene: TRBJ1-2; D gene: -; clone size: once; CDR3 protein: CASSPLETFQVNYGYTF; CDR3 DNA: TGTGCCAGCTCACCACTTGAAACCTTTCAGGTCAACTATGGCTACACCTTC
V gene: TRBV30; J gene: TRBJ1-4; D gene: -; clone size: -; CDR3 protein: CAWRGDGLGKLFF; CDR3 DNA: TGTGCCTGGAGGGGAGACGGCCTGGGAAAACTGTTTTTT
V gene: TRBV12-3/TRBV12-4; J gene: TRBJ1-2; D gene: -; clone size: -; CDR3 protein: CASSPQRNYGYTF; CDR3 DNA: TGTGCCAGCAGTCCACAGCGGAACTATGGCTACACCTTC
V gene: TRBV7-9; J gene: TRBJ1-1; D gene: -; clone size: -; CDR3 protein: CASSLRAMNTEAFF; CDR3 DNA: TGTGCCAGCAGCTTGAGGGCTATGAACACTGAAGCTTTCTTT
V gene: TRBV6-1; J gene: TRBJ1-5; D gene: -; clone size: -; CDR3 protein: CASSEAPRNQPQHF; CDR3 DNA: TGTGCCAGCAGTGAAGCTCCACGGAATCAGCCCCAGCATTTT
V gene: TRBV5-5; J gene: TRBJ1-3; D gene: TRBD1; clone size: -; CDR3 protein: CASSGQGSSGNTIYF; CDR3 DNA: TGTGCCAGCAGCGGACAGGGGTCGAGTGGAAACACCATATATTTT
V gene: TRBV7-8; J gene: TRBJ2-7; D gene: TRBD2; clone size: -; CDR3 protein: CASSLGGGTSSYEQYF; CDR3 DNA: TGTGCCAGCAGCTTAGGGGGGGGGACGAGCTCCTACGAGCAGTACTTC
V gene: TRBV7-6; J gene: TRBJ1-2; D gene: TRBD1; clone size: -; CDR3 protein: CASSYRDRADGYTF; CDR3 DNA: TGTGCCAGCAGCTACAGGGACAGAGCAGATGGCTACACCTTC
V gene: TRBV7-3; J gene: TRBJ2-1; D gene: TRBD2; clone size: -; CDR3 protein: CASSFLAGSSYNEQFF; CDR3 DNA: TGTGCCAGCAGCTTTCTAGCGGGGAGCTCCTACAATGAGCAGTTCTTC
V gene: TRBV5-4; J gene: TRBJ2-1; D gene: -; clone size: once; CDR3 protein: CASSLGEGSYNEQFF; CDR3 DNA: TGTGCCAGCAGCTTGGGTGAGGGCTCCTACAATGAGCAGTTCTTC
V gene: TRBV19; J gene: TRBJ2-1; D gene: TRBD2; clone size: -; CDR3 protein: CASSGPGTSATEQFF; CDR3 DNA: TGTGCCAGTAGTGGACCCGGGACTAGCGCCACTGAGCAGTTCTTC
V gene: TRBV3-1/TRBV3-2; J gene: TRBJ1-2; D gene: -; clone size: -; CDR3 protein: CASSQGREGNGYTF; CDR3 DNA: TGTGCCAGCAGCCAGGGTCGGGAAGGGAATGGCTACACCTTC
V gene: TRBV6-2/TRBV6-3; J gene: TRBJ1-5; D gene: TRBD1; clone size: -; CDR3 protein: CASSFSGQGFRGNQPQHF; CDR3 DNA: TGTGCCAGCAGTTTTTCGGGACAGGGGTTTCGGGGCAATCAGCCCCAGCATTTT
V gene: TRBV30; J gene: TRBJ1-2; D gene: TRBD1; clone size: -; CDR3 protein: CAWKGQGFF; CDR3 DNA: TGTGCCTGGAAGGGACAGGGCTTCTTC
V gene: TRBV5-1; J gene: TRBJ1-4; D gene: -; clone size: -; CDR3 protein: CASSFSDAGPEKLFF; CDR3 DNA: TGCGCCAGCAGCTTTTCTGATGCAGGGCCCGAAAAACTGTTTTTT
V gene: TRBV28; J gene: TRBJ1-2; D gene: -; clone size: -; CDR3 protein: CASMSDFPNYGYTF; CDR3 DNA: TGTGCCAGCATGAGCGATTTTCCTAACTATGGCTACACCTTC
V gene: TRBV7-9; J gene: TRBJ2-1; D gene: TRBD2; clone size: -; CDR3 protein: CASGTSGGLQFF; CDR3 DNA: TGTGCCAGCGGGACTAGCGGGGGGCTGCAGTTCTTC
V gene: TRBV7-2; J gene: TRBJ2-7; D gene: TRBD1; clone size: -; CDR3 protein: CASSLGDRVAYEQYF; CDR3 DNA: TGTGCCAGCAGCTTGGGAGACAGGGTGGCCTACGAGCAGTACTTC
V gene: TRBV10-3; J gene: TRBJ2-3; D gene: TRBD2; clone size: few; CDR3 protein: CAIRTSGATDTQYF; CDR3 DNA: TGTGCCATCAGGACAAGCGGGGCCACAGATACGCAGTATTTT